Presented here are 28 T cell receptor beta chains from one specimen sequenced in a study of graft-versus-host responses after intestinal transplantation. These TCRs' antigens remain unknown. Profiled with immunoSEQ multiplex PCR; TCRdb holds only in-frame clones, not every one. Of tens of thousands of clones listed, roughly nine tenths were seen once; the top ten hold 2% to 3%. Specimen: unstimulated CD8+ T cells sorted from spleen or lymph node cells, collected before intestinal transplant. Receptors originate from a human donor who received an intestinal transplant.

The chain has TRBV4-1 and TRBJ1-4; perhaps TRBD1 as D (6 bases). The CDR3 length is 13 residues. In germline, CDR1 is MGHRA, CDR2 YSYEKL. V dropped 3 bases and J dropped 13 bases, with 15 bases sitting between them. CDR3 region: CASSHDPGDGLFF. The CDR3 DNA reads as TGCGCCAGCAGCCATGATCCAGGGGACGGACTGTTTTTT.

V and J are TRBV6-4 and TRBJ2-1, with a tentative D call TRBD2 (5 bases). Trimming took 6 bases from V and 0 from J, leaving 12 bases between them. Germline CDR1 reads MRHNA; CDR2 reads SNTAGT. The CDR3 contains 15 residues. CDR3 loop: CASRERAGSYNEQFF. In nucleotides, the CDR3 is TGTGCCAGCAGGGAAAGGGCGGGCTCCTACAATGAGCAGTTCTTC.

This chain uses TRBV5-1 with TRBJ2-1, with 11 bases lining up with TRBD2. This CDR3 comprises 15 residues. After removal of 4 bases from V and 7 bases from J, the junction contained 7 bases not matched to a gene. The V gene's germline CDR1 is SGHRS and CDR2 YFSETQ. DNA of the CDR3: TGCGCCAGCAGCCCGACTAGCGGGGAGGGGAATGAGCAGTTCTTC. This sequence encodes CASSPTSGEGNEQFF.

The CDR3 reads CASSLWGATSGWETQYF. DNA for the CDR3: TGTGCCAGCAGTTTATGGGGGGCGACTAGCGGTTGGGAGACCCAGTACTTC. The rearrangement links TRBV28 to TRBJ2-5; 9 positions match TRBD2. CDR3 length: 17 residues. The junction had 10 bases not matched to a gene; V was cut back by 0 bases and J by 5 bases. Germline CDR1 reads MDHEN; CDR2 reads SYDVKM.

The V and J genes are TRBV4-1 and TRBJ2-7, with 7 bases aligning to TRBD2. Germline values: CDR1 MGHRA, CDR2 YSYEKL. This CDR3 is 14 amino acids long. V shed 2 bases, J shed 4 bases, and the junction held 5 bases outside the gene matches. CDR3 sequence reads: CASSQSREGYEQYF. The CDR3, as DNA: TGCGCCAGCAGCCAATCCAGGGAGGGGTACGAGCAGTACTTC.

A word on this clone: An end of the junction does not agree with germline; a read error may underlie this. CDR3 residues: CASRPTGTGGAVGFDF. The CDR3, as DNA: TGTGCCAGCAGACCTACCGGGACAGGGGGCGCCGTAGGCTTTGACTTC. V and J are TRBV28 and TRBJ2-5; 12 bases are shared with TRBD1. The V gene's germline CDR1 is MDHEN and CDR2 SYDVKM. The CDR3 consists of 16 residues. The complete variable domain, with remaining parts taken from reference TRBV28 and TRBJ2-5, reads DVKVTQSSRYLVKRTGEKVFLECVQDMDHENMFWYRQDPGLGLRLIYFSYDVKMKEKGDIPEGYSVSREKKERFSLILESASTNQTSMYLCASRPTGTGGAVGFDFGPGTRLLVL.

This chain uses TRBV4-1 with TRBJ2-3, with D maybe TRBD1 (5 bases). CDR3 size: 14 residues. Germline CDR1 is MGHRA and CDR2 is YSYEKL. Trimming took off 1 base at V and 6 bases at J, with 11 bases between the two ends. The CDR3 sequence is CASSQVGEGDTQYF. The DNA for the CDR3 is TGCGCCAGCAGCCAAGTAGGGGAAGGGGATACGCAGTATTTT.

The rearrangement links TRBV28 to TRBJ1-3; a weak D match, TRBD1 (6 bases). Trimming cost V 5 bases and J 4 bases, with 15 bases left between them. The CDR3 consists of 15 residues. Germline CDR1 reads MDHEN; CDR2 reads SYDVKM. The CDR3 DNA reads TGTGCCAGCAGTCTCACGCGGGGGGCCGGAAACACCATATATTTT. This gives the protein CASSLTRGAGNTIYF.

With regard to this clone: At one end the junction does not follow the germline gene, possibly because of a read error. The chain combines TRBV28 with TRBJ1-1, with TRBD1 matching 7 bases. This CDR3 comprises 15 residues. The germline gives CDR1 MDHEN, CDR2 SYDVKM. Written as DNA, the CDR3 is TGTGCCAGCAGCTTATCGGGACAGTTGAACACTGAAGCTTTCTTT. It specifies CASSLSGQLNTEAFF. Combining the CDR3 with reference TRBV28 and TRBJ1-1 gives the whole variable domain DVKVTQSSRYLVKRTGEKVFLECVQDMDHENMFWYRQDPGLGLRLIYFSYDVKMKEKGDIPEGYSVSREKKERFSLILESASTNQTSMYLCASSLSGQLNTEAFFGQGTRLTVV.

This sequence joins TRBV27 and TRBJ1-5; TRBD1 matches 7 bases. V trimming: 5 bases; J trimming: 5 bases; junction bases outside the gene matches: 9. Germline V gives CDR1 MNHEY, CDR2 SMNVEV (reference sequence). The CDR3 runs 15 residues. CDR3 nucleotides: TGTGCCAGCAGTACCACAGGGGCCCTCCATCAGCCCCAGCATTTT. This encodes CASSTTGALHQPQHF.

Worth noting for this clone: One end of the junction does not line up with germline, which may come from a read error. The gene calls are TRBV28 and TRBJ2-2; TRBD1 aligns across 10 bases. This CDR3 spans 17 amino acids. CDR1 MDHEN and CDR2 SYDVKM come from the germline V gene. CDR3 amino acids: CASSSYGDRGNNGELFF. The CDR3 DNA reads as TGTGCCAGCAGTTCGTATGGGGACAGGGGAAACAACGGGGAGCTGTTTTTT.

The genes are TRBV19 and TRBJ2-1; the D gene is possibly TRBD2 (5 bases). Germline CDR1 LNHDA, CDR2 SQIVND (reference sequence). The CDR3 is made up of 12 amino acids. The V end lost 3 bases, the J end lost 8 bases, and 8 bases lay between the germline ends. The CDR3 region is CASSMGSYEQFF. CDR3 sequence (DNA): TGTGCCAGTAGTATGGGGAGCTATGAGCAGTTCTTC.

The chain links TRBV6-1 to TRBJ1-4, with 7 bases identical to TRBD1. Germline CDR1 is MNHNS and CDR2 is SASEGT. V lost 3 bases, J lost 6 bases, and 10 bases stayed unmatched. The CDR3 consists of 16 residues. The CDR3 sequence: CASSDPQGGYDEKLFF. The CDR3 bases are TGTGCCAGCAGTGACCCGCAGGGGGGTTACGATGAAAAACTGTTTTTT.

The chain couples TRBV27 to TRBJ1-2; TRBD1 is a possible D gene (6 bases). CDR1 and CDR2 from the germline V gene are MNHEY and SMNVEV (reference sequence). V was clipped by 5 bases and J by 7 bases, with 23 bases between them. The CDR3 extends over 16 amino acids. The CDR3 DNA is TGTGCCAGCAGTCCCATAGGGTCCCCCCCAGGGGCTGGCTACACCTTC. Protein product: CASSPIGSPPGAGYTF.

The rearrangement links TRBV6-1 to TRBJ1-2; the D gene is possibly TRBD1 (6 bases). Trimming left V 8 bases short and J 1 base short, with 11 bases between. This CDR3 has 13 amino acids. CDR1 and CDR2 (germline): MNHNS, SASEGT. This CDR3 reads CASGQSNNYGYTF. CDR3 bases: TGTGCCAGCGGACAGAGCAATAACTATGGCTACACCTTC.

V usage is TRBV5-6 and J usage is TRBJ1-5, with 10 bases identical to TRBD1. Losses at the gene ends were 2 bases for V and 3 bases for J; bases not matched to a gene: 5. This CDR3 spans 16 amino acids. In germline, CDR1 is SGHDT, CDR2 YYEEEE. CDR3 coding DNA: TGTGCCAGCAGCTTAGGGACAGGGGAACTCAATCAGCCCCAGCATTTT. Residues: CASSLGTGELNQPQHF.

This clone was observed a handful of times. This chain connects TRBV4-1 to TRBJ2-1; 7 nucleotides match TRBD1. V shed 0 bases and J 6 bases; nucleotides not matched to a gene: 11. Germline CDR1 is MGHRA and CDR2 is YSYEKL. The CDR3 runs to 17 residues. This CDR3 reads CASSQESGGPAINEQFF. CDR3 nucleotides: TGCGCCAGCAGCCAAGAATCAGGGGGTCCGGCAATCAATGAGCAGTTCTTC.

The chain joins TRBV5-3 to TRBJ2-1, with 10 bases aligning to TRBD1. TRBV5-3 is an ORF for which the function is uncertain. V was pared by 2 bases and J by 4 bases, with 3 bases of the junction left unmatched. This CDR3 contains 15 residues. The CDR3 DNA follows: TGTGCCAGAAGCTTAGGGGACAGGGGATACAATGAGCAGTTCTTC. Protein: CARSLGDRGYNEQFF.

The CDR3 protein is CASSLSPNEQFF. The CDR3 DNA sequence: TGTGCCAGCAGCTTATCTCCCAATGAGCAGTTCTTC. This chain uses TRBV7-6 with TRBJ2-1; unclear D gene. V was pared by 2 bases and J by 6 bases, with 5 bases between. The CDR3 spans 12 residues. Germline V lookup: CDR1 SGHVS, CDR2 FNYEAQ.

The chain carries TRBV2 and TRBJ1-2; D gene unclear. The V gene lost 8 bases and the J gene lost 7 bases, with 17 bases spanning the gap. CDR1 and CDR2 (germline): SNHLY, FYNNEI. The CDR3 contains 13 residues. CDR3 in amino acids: CASFGLRTVGYTF. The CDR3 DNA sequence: TGTGCCAGCTTTGGACTCCGGACGGTTGGCTACACCTTC.

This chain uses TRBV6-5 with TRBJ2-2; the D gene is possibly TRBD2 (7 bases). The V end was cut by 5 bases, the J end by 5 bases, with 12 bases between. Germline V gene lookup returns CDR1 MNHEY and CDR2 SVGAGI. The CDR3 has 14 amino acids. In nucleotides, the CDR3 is TGTGCCAGCAGTAGGGGGGGAGGTACCGGGGAGCTGTTTTTT. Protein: CASSRGGGTGELFF.

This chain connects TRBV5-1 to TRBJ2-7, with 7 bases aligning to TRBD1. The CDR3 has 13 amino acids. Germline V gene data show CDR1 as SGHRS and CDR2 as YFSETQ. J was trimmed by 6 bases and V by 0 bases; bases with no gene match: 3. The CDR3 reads CASSLATGAEQYF. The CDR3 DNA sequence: TGCGCCAGCAGCTTGGCCACAGGGGCCGAGCAGTACTTC.

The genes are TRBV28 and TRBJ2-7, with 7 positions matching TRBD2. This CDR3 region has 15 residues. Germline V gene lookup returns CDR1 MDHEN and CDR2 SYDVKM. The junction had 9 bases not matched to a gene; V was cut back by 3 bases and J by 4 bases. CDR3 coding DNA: TGTGCCAGCAGTTTGGCGTGGGAGGGCCGTTACGAGCAGTACTTC. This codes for CASSLAWEGRYEQYF.

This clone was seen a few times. CDR3 region: CASSFPEHYGYTF. CDR3 sequence (DNA): TGTGCCAGCAGTTTCCCCGAGCACTATGGCTACACCTTC. This sequence joins TRBV28 and TRBJ1-2; D is unresolved. This CDR3 comprises 13 residues. Germline CDR1 is MDHEN and CDR2 is SYDVKM. With 3 bases removed from V and 3 bases from J, the gap between germline ends came to 8 bases.

CDR3 sequence reads: CASSLVGEDGELFF. CDR3 coding DNA: TGTGCCAGCAGCTTAGTGGGGGAGGACGGGGAGCTGTTTTTT. The chain has TRBV7-6 and TRBJ2-2, with a possible D match to TRBD2 (6 bases). Germline CDR1 is SGHVS and CDR2 is FNYEAQ. The CDR3 runs to 14 residues. Between the trimmed V and J ends, which lost 1 base and 7 bases, there was a span of 10 bases. Together with reference TRBV7-6 and TRBJ2-2, the CDR3 gives the full variable domain: GAGVSQSPRYKVTKRGQDVALRCDPISGHVSLYWYRQALGQGPEFLTYFNYEAQQDKSGLPNDRFSAERPEGSISTLTIQRTEQRDSAMYRCASSLVGEDGELFFGEGSRLTVL.

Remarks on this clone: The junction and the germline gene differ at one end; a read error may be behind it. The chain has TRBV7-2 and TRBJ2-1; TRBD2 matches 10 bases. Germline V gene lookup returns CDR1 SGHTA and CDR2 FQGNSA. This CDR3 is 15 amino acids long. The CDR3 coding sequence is TGTGCCAGCAGCGTAGCGGGGGGTTCCTACAATGAGCAGTTCTTC. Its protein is CASSVAGGSYNEQFF.

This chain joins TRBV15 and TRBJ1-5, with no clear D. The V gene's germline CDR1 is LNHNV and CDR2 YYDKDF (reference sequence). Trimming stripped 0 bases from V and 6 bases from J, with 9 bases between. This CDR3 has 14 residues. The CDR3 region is CATSRDGTAQPQHF. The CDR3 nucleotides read TGTGCCACCAGCAGAGACGGAACAGCTCAGCCCCAGCATTTT.

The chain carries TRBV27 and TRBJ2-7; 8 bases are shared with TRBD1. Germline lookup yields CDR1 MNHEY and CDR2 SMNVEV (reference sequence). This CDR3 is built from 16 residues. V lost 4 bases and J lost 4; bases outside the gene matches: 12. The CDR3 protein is CASSSDRGPPTYEQYF. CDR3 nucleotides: TGTGCCAGCAGTTCCGACAGGGGCCCCCCGACTTACGAGCAGTACTTC.